Presented here are 18 T cell receptor beta chains from one specimen sequenced in a study of human T cells and chemical hapten exposure. TCRdb redid the calling of the RACE reads with MiXCR, one entry per CDR3 protein. The sample has around 42,000 distinct CDR3 sequences; 3% to 3.5% are singletons. Indicated time point: patch test 2, 6 weeks after DPC sensitization. Treatment in this sample: therapeutic diphenylcyclopropenone sensitization with weekly scalp DPC. The sequences come from whole blood, collected in connection with sensitization to the hapten diphenylcyclopropenone (DPC). These receptors were obtained from a middle-aged man with alopecia areata. Some clones in this sample may be carry-over from other donors' samples.

The chain links TRBV20-1 to TRBJ2-7; a weak D match, TRBD1 (6 bases). V was shortened by 3 bases and J by 9 bases, with 18 bases between the two germline ends. Germline V lookup: CDR1 DFQATT, CDR2 SNEGSKA (reference sequence). This CDR3 comprises 13 residues. CDR3 amino acids: CSASSSGTHGQYF. The CDR3, as DNA: TGCAGTGCTAGTAGCTCCGGGACACACGGGCAGTACTTC.

This clonotype was found many times. The CDR3: CSARDGGLSNQPQHF. CDR3 coding DNA: TGCAGTGCTAGAGATGGGGGGCTTAGCAATCAGCCCCAGCATTTT. The J gene is TRBJ1-5, the V gene TRBV20-1; D might be TRBD1 (6 bases). This CDR3 has 15 residues. Per germline, CDR1 DFQATT and CDR2 SNEGSKA (reference sequence). Trimming shortened V by 0 bases and J by 0 bases, and 9 bases separated the two germline ends.

This clonotype has a count of ten or more. The chain combines TRBV6-5 with TRBJ1-5; weak D call: TRBD1 (5 bases). Per germline, CDR1 MNHEY and CDR2 SVGAGI. This CDR3 is built from 13 residues. Trimming cost V 6 bases and J 4 bases, with 10 bases left between them. CDR3 sequence: CASRPTGNQPQHF. CDR3 nucleotides: TGTGCCAGCAGACCAACAGGAAATCAGCCCCAGCATTTT.

This clonotype was observed at least ten times. J is TRBJ1-5 and V is TRBV28, with D possibly being TRBD1 (5 bases). The V gene lost 5 bases and the J gene lost 0 bases, with 20 bases spanning the gap. This CDR3 contains 18 residues. Germline V CDR1 and CDR2: MDHEN, SYDVKM. The CDR3 DNA follows: TGTGCCAGCAGTAACGACAGAAACTCCGTAAATAGCAATCAGCCCCAGCATTTT. This encodes CASSNDRNSVNSNQPQHF.

This clonotype was detected ten times or more. The chain couples TRBV20-1 to TRBJ1-4; maybe TRBD1 (6 bases). CDR3 size: 14 residues. Germline assignment: CDR1 DFQATT and CDR2 SNEGSKA (reference sequence). With 0 bases removed from V and 8 bases from J, the gap between germline ends came to 13 bases. For the CDR3, the DNA is TGCAGTGCTAGAGAAGGGGGGCTAGGGGAAAAACTGTTTTTT. This sequence encodes CSAREGGLGEKLFF.

This clonotype was counted between two and nine times. The CDR3 region has the DNA TGTGCCAGCAGTTCTCCGGGACAGGGGTTTGCTGAAGCTTTCTTT. Amino acid sequence: CASSSPGQGFAEAFF. The J gene is TRBJ1-1, the V gene TRBV12-3 or TRBV12-4; 10 bases agree with TRBD1. J was trimmed by 6 bases and V by 4 bases; bases with no gene match: 8. The CDR3 length is 15 residues.

This clonotype was recorded many times. The genes are TRBV5-1 and TRBJ2-7, with 7 positions matching TRBD1. The CDR3 covers 13 residues. Germline-derived CDR1 and CDR2 are SGHRS and YFSETQ. The ends lost 4 bases at V and 3 bases at J; junction bases unmatched: 4. CDR3 amino acids: CASSPGQNYEQYF. The CDR3 nucleotides are TGCGCCAGCAGCCCGGGACAGAACTACGAGCAGTACTTC.

This clonotype occurred many times. This rearrangement joins TRBV14 to TRBJ2-7; weak D call: TRBD1 (5 bases). The length of the CDR3 is 14 residues. Trimming cost V 5 bases and J 7 bases, with 18 bases left between them. Germline lookup yields CDR1 SGHDN and CDR2 FVKESK. For the CDR3, the DNA is TGTGCCAGCAGCATCGGACACTTTGCTGGGGAGCAGTACTTC. Translated, it gives CASSIGHFAGEQYF.

Ten or more counts support this clonotype. V is TRBV28 and J is TRBJ2-7, with D perhaps being TRBD1 or TRBD2 (5 bases each). The CDR3 has 11 residues. Trimming took off 5 bases at V and 11 bases at J, with 13 bases between the two ends. CDR1 is MDHEN and CDR2 is SYDVKM in the germline V gene. CDR3 nucleotide sequence: TGTGCCAGCAGTCTAGGGACGGCCGAGTACTTC. Translated, it gives CASSLGTAEYF.

This clonotype was seen at least ten times. The chain employs TRBV12-3 or TRBV12-4 and TRBJ1-1; TRBD1 might be the D (6 bases). This CDR3 is built from 17 residues. V was shortened by 4 bases and J by 1 base, with 19 bases between the two germline ends. The CDR3 is CASSSWGQGRKNTEAFF. In DNA, the CDR3 is TGTGCCAGCAGTTCCTGGGGGCAGGGAAGGAAGAACACTGAAGCTTTCTTT.

The table lists this clonotype with many counts. In nucleotides, the CDR3 is TGTGCCAGCAGCGCCAAGGGACTAGCGGGTTACAATGAGCAGTTCTTC. It encodes CASSAKGLAGYNEQFF. The chain recombines TRBV9 with TRBJ2-1; 12 nucleotides line up with TRBD2. The CDR3 contains 16 residues. V dropped 3 bases and J dropped 4; count of bases not matched to a gene: 5. CDR1 is SGDLS, CDR2 YYNGEE, per germline.

This clonotype was counted many times. CDR3 in amino acids: CASSLDSSMNTEAFF. The DNA of the CDR3 is TGTGCCAGCAGCTTAGACTCCTCAATGAACACTGAAGCTTTCTTT. V and J are TRBV7-6 and TRBJ1-1; D gene unclear. Germline V gene lookup returns CDR1 SGHVS and CDR2 FNYEAQ. This CDR3 spans 15 amino acids. V gave up 1 base and J gave up 0 bases, with 9 bases separating them.

This clonotype was seen repeatedly, ten times or more. V gene TRBV3-1 combines with J gene TRBJ2-1; no clear D. The CDR3 is 14 residues long. The germline gives CDR1 LGHDT, CDR2 YNNKEL (reference sequence). V lost 3 bases and J lost 0, with 6 bases in between. The CDR3 region is CASSHVSSYNEQFF. The CDR3 DNA follows: TGTGCCAGCAGCCACGTGAGCTCCTACAATGAGCAGTTCTTC.

This clonotype has a count of ten or more. V and J are TRBV20-1 and TRBJ2-3; 11 nucleotides agree with TRBD2. The V and J ends lost 5 bases and 0 bases, in that order; junction bases with no gene match: 10. Germline lookup yields CDR1 DFQATT and CDR2 SNEGSKA (reference sequence). This CDR3 is built from 17 residues. The CDR3 coding sequence is TGCAGTGCTTCCGGGACTAGCGGAAAGTTAAGCACAGATACGCAGTATTTT. Amino acid sequence: CSASGTSGKLSTDTQYF.

Regarding this clonotype: This clone may be a read error of a much larger clone one base away. This chain uses TRBV28 with TRBJ1-4, with D uncertain. The CDR3 totals 11 residues. Germline assignment: CDR1 MDHEN and CDR2 SYDVKM. CDR3 in amino acids: CASKSDEKLIF. In DNA form, the CDR3 reads TGTGCCAGCAAGTCCGATGAAAAACTGATTTTT. The variable domain in full, with the rest retrieved from reference TRBV28 and TRBJ1-4, is DVKVTQSSRYLVKRTGEKVFLECVQDMDHENMFWYRQDPGLGLRLIYFSYDVKMKEKGDIPEGYSVSREKKERFSLILESASTNQTSMYLCASKSDEKLIFGSGTQLSVL.

This clonotype was counted at least ten times. The chain recombines TRBV7-2 with TRBJ2-1; D is unresolved. From germline, CDR1 is SGHTA and CDR2 FQGNSA. Between the trimmed V and J ends, which lost 5 bases and 4 bases, there was a span of 15 bases. CDR3 length: 15 residues. The CDR3 nucleotides read TGTGCCAGCAGCCCCTCGTCCCACTCATACAATGAGCAGTTCTTC. It translates to CASSPSSHSYNEQFF.

This clonotype was counted ten times or more. The chain has TRBV4-3 and TRBJ2-1, with 11 nucleotides matching TRBD2. Germline trimming cut 1 base from V and 0 bases from J; bases unmatched to any gene: 11. The CDR3 extends over 20 amino acids. Germline V gene sequence: CDR1 LGHNA, CDR2 YSLEER. DNA of the CDR3: TGCGCCAGCAGCCAAGTCGCGTCTAGCGGGAGGCCTAGCTCCTACAATGAGCAGTTCTTC. It translates to CASSQVASSGRPSSYNEQFF.

Ten or more counts support this clonotype. The chain employs TRBV4-2 and TRBJ2-1; tentatively, D is TRBD1 or TRBD2 (5 bases each). V was cut by 0 bases and J by 6 bases, with 18 bases left in between. CDR1 and CDR2 from the germline V gene are LGHNA and YNFKEQ. The CDR3 sequence is 17 residues long. In nucleotides, the CDR3 is TGTGCCAGCAGCCAAGAGGGGACGGGGATACTAGGCAATGAGCAGTTCTTC. It specifies CASSQEGTGILGNEQFF.